This entry concerns a single TCR beta chain. Its antigen is currently unknown. TCRdb re-called the RT-PCR reads through MiXCR, storing one row per CDR3 protein. The sample has roughly 190,000 distinct CDR3 sequences; roughly 12% are singletons. This record comes from a study of response to subunit inactivated influenza vaccine. Findings and caveats of the study: The authors suggested that every seasonal influenza vaccination recruits few new T cells.

V lost 5 bases, J lost 4 bases, and 8 bases lay in between. Germline V CDR1 and CDR2: SEHNR, FQNEAQ (reference sequence). This CDR3 is built from 12 residues. This sample was also put to use in a study of T cells expressing NK-cell markers. That study adds: In generating TCR beta cDNA, 5'RACE template switching with UMIs was used. The sequencing cohort of eight donors included seven HCMV-seropositive individuals and one seronegative individual.

The chain has TRBV7-9 and TRBJ2-5; D may be TRBD2 (5 bases). This clonotype was obtained from a man aged 50 to 59 who received an inactivated influenza vaccine. The source material was CD8+ T cells sorted from PBMCs, sampled 12 days after vaccination. CDR3 bases: TGTGCCAGCAGCCAAGAGGGAGAGACCCAGTACTTC. Translation: CASSQEGETQYF.